This entry lists 3 T cell receptor beta chains sequenced from one sample in a study of naive and memory T cell subsets. An equimolar mix of two oligonucleotides served as the beta constant-region primer for TRBC1 and TRBC2. TCRdb re-analysed the UMI-ligation and nested PCR reads in MiXCR, keeping a single row per CDR3 protein. The sample includes 84,000 or so distinct CDR3 sequences, approximately 6.5% of them seen just once. Sequencing input: central memory CD4+ T cells from blood. The receptors were sampled from a human donor in good health.

The chain carries TRBV10-3 and TRBJ2-1; 9 bases are a match to TRBD2. J gave up 12 bases and V 8 bases, and 11 bases lay outside the gene matches. The CDR3 is 13 residues long. From germline, CDR1 is ENHRY and CDR2 SYGVKD. CDR3 region: CAIAGLAGRVQFF. The CDR3 DNA reads as TGTGCCATCGCCGGTCTAGCGGGAAGAGTGCAGTTCTTC.

This clonotype turned up a few times. The chain employs TRBV3-1 and TRBJ2-7; D is possibly TRBD1 (6 bases). The CDR3 spans 13 residues. Per germline, CDR1 LGHDT and CDR2 YNNKEL (reference sequence). DNA for the CDR3: TGTGCGGTAAAACAGGGATCCTCCTACGAGCAGTACTTC. It encodes CAVKQGSSYEQYF.

By sample share, this clonotype is medium-sized. The chain links TRBV11-2 to TRBJ2-7, with D hard to call. The germline V gene has CDR1 SGHAT and CDR2 FQNNGV. The V and J ends lost 3 bases and 7 bases respectively, with 7 bases between them. CDR3 length equals 11 residues. The CDR3 region is CASSFALEQYF. The CDR3 coding sequence is TGTGCCAGCAGCTTCGCGCTGGAGCAGTACTTC.